Sequencing of this T cell receptor (beta chain) was carried out in a study of control samples from healthy donors and cancer patients. Germline V CDR1 and CDR2: LNHDA, SQIVND (reference sequence). CDR3 length equals 20 residues. J lost 1 base, V lost 4 bases, and 20 bases had no gene match. TCRdb keeps only in-frame clones here, not all; method: immunoSEQ multiplex PCR. The sample shows 190,000 or so clones, about 93% of them seen only once. The source of this sequence is a man between 18 and 29 years old in good health. Sequencing was performed on blood. The gene calls are TRBV19 and TRBJ1-2; 8 bases map to TRBD1. The CDR3 is CASSTQTGRDRTFFNYGYTF. For the CDR3, the DNA is TGTGCCAGTAGTACTCAAACCGGCCGGGACAGGACCTTCTTTAACTATGGCTACACCTTC.